These 6 T cell receptor beta chains were sequenced from one sample in a study of identical twins. TCRdb re-derived calls from the 5' RACE reads in MiXCR, one entry per CDR3 protein. Of nearly 900,000 distinct CDR3 sequences in the sample, about 12% were seen once. These data also featured in a second study, about yellow fever vaccine responses in identical twins.

The sequencing input was PBMCs. Every receptor here comes from a young woman in good health.

This clonotype was found a few times. This rearrangement joins TRBV11-2 to TRBJ1-6; unclear D gene. Per germline, CDR1 SGHAT and CDR2 FQNNGV. CDR3 length: 15 amino acids. Trimming removed 5 bases from V and 9 bases from J, with 17 bases in between. The CDR3 region is CASSQSGLSGSPLHF. DNA for the CDR3: TGTGCCAGCAGCCAGAGCGGGCTAAGCGGTTCACCCCTCCACTTT.

The table lists this clonotype with a few counts. The V gene is TRBV10-1, the J gene TRBJ1-1; D not certain. Trimming removed 3 bases at V and 7 bases at J, with 15 bases between. The CDR3 contains 14 residues. Germline CDR1 and CDR2: WNHNN and SYGVQD (reference sequence). CDR3 amino acids: CASSEQRIANEAFF. The CDR3 bases are TGCGCCAGCAGTGAACAGAGAATAGCGAATGAAGCTTTCTTT.

This clonotype occurred a few times. The chain joins TRBV10-3 to TRBJ2-2; possible D gene TRBD2, 5 bases. Germline CDR1 reads ENHRY; CDR2 reads SYGVKD. The V and J ends lost 7 bases and 1 base respectively, with 10 bases between them. The CDR3 is 14 residues long. The CDR3 loop is CAINDGGNTGELFF. CDR3 DNA sequence: TGTGCCATCAACGACGGAGGGAACACCGGGGAGCTGTTTTTT.

This clonotype was counted many times. The rearrangement joins TRBV28 to TRBJ1-1; D is unresolved. Germline V gene data show CDR1 as MDHEN and CDR2 as SYDVKM. CDR3 length: 13 residues. V shed 4 bases and J shed 9 bases, with 15 bases lying between them. CDR3 in amino acids: CASSSAGSPQAFF. CDR3 nucleotides: TGTGCCAGCAGTTCAGCGGGCAGCCCGCAAGCTTTCTTT.

Ten or more counts support this clonotype. This sequence joins TRBV4-1 and TRBJ1-1; a possible D gene is TRBD1 (6 bases). The germline V gene has CDR1 MGHRA and CDR2 YSYEKL. The length of the CDR3 is 15 residues. V was trimmed by 1 base and J by 3 bases, leaving 12 bases between them. CDR3 in amino acids: CASSQVYREDTEAFF. CDR3 coding DNA: TGCGCCAGCAGCCAAGTATACAGGGAGGACACTGAAGCTTTCTTT.

As to this clonotype: The junction differs from germline at one of its ends, possibly a read error. This rearrangement joins TRBV20-1 to TRBJ1-1; 7 positions agree with TRBD1. The CDR3 consists of 13 residues. Germline V gives CDR1 DFQATT, CDR2 SNEGSKA (reference sequence). In DNA, the CDR3 is TGCAGTGCTCCACAGGGGTTGAATACTGAAGCTTTCTTT. Translated, it gives CSAPQGLNTEAFF.